Listed below are T cell receptor beta chains from one sample, sequenced in a study of tissue T cells after allogeneic stem cell transplantation. Data came from immunoSEQ multiplex PCR; TCRdb stores just in-frame clones and leaves some out. The sample contains some 11,000 clones, less than 85% of which appear only once. Sequenced here: tissue from the right colon, sampled at autopsy. The receptors stem from a woman aged 18-49 years with breast cancer. CDR3s include the opening cysteine and the closing phenylalanine or tryptophan. D genes are given only for firm matches. The listing skips clone size in some rows; elsewhere it reads once, few, many or a size class.

>-|TRBV20-1|-|TRBJ2-7
CSASQVAGYEQYF
TGCAGTGCTAGTCAAGTAGCCGGCTACGAGCAGTACTTC
>-|TRBV7-6|-|TRBJ1-1
CASTPVPSQGWSTEAFF
TGTGCCAGCACCCCGGTGCCTAGCCAGGGGTGGAGTACTGAAGCTTTCTTT
>-|TRBV11-2|once|TRBJ2-1
CASSLDYPYNEQFF
TGTGCCAGCAGCTTAGATTACCCATACAATGAGCAGTTCTTC
>-|TRBV15|-|TRBJ1-2
CATSRGGIRAYGYTF
TGTGCCACCAGCAGAGGTGGGATCCGGGCCTATGGCTACACCTTC
>-|TRBV9|once|TRBJ2-1
CASSPGSEQFF
TGTGCCAGCAGCCCCGGATCTGAGCAGTTCTTC
>TRBD2|TRBV4-1|-|TRBJ2-1
CASSQELDGGSPYNEQFF
TGCGCCAGCAGCCAAGAACTCGACGGGGGGTCCCCTTACAATGAGCAGTTCTTC
>-|TRBV5-5|-|TRBJ2-5
CASSLEFRLQTQYF
TGTGCCAGCAGCTTGGAATTTCGACTACAGACCCAGTACTTC
>TRBD2|TRBV3-1/TRBV3-2|-|TRBJ2-1
CASSRLAGGLNEQFF
TGTGCCAGCAGCCGCCTAGCGGGGGGGCTCAATGAGCAGTTCTTC
>TRBD1|TRBV10-3|once|TRBJ1-4
CAISATGGEEKLFF
TGTGCCATCAGTGCGACAGGGGGCGAGGAAAAACTGTTTTTT
>-|TRBV24-1|-|TRBJ1-5
CATGQGLTDQPQHF
TGTGCCACCGGGCAGGGGCTTACGGATCAGCCCCAGCATTTT
>TRBD2|TRBV13|-|TRBJ2-7
CASSESGTSGDYEQYF
TGTGCCAGCAGCGAATCCGGGACTAGCGGGGATTACGAGCAGTACTTC
>-|TRBV2|few|TRBJ2-2
CASGTGSGELFF
TGTGCCAGCGGAACAGGGTCCGGGGAGCTGTTTTTT
>-|TRBV29-1|-|TRBJ2-1
CSGSYNEQFF
TGCAGCGGCTCCTACAATGAGCAGTTCTTC
>-|TRBV7-2|-|TRBJ1-2
CASSFGGTSYGYTF
TGTGCCAGCAGCTTTGGAGGGACAAGCTATGGCTACACCTTC
>-|TRBV5-1|few|TRBJ1-5
CASSGGFGNQPQHF
TGCGCCAGCAGCGGGGGATTCGGCAATCAGCCCCAGCATTTT
>TRBD2|TRBV6-4|-|TRBJ2-5
CASSPGLADQETQYF
TGTGCCAGCAGTCCGGGACTAGCGGATCAAGAGACCCAGTACTTC
>-|TRBV5-1|-|TRBJ1-2
CASSYDWEAYGYTF
TGCGCCAGCAGCTATGATTGGGAGGCATATGGCTACACCTTC
>TRBD1|TRBV3-1/TRBV3-2|few|TRBJ1-1
CASSPGTGGGTEAFF
TGTGCCAGCAGCCCAGGGACAGGGGGAGGCACTGAAGCTTTCTTT
>-|TRBV5-1|few|TRBJ2-1
CASSLAGRTGYNEQFF
TGCGCCAGCAGCTTGGCCGGGAGGACAGGGTACAATGAGCAGTTCTTC
>-|TRBV19|-|TRBJ1-2
CASSIHGGSGYTF
TGTGCCAGTAGTATTCATGGGGGGAGCGGCTACACCTTC
>TRBD2|TRBV3-1/TRBV3-2|-|TRBJ2-7
CASSRGGNGYEQYF
TGTGCCAGCAGCAGGGGAGGGAACGGCTACGAGCAGTACTTC
>-|TRBV18|-|TRBJ1-5
CASSPGRGLQPQHF
TGTGCCAGCTCACCCGGGCGGGGACTTCAGCCCCAGCATTTT
>-|TRBV30|-|TRBJ1-2
CAWSVVEGSGYTF
TGTGCCTGGAGTGTAGTAGAGGGTTCAGGCTACACCTTC
>TRBD2|TRBV5-1|medium-sized|TRBJ2-7
CASSVSGGYEQYF
TGCGCCAGCAGCGTGTCGGGGGGTTACGAGCAGTACTTC
>-|TRBV6-1|-|TRBJ2-7
CATGGDSSYEQYF
TGTGCCACCGGAGGGGACAGTTCATACGAGCAGTACTTC
>-|TRBV21-1|-|TRBJ2-3
CASSTHSSTRTDTQYF
TGTGCCAGCAGCACCCACAGCTCGACAAGGACAGATACGCAGTATTTT
>TRBD2|TRBV5-1|-|TRBJ2-7
CASSMRSGGASRNEQYF
TGCGCCAGCAGCATGCGTAGCGGGGGGGCATCGAGAAACGAGCAGTACTTC
>-|TRBV5-1|-|TRBJ2-7
CASRSARNVYEQYF
TGCGCCAGCAGGAGCGCTCGTAACGTGTACGAGCAGTACTTC
>TRBD2|TRBV4-3|-|TRBJ2-1
CASSQDTSGYEQFF
TGCGCCAGCAGCCAAGATACTAGCGGGTATGAGCAGTTCTTC
>TRBD2|TRBV7-2|-|TRBJ2-5
CASSLIRLSGGQGETQYF
TGTGCCAGCAGCTTAATTAGGCTCAGCGGGGGTCAGGGAGAGACCCAGTACTTC
>-|TRBV6-5|-|TRBJ2-1
CASSYSGADEQFF
TGTGCCAGCAGTTACTCGGGGGCTGATGAGCAGTTCTTC
>TRBD2|TRBV6-5|-|TRBJ2-5
CASSYEAGGRYETQYF
TGTGCCAGCAGTTACGAAGCGGGGGGGCGTTATGAGACCCAGTACTTC
>TRBD1|TRBV18|few|TRBJ1-2
CASSPTGLDYGYTF
TGTGCCAGCTCCCCGACAGGGCTCGACTATGGCTACACCTTC
>TRBD1|TRBV6-2/TRBV6-3|-|TRBJ1-6
CASSSKLEGAGSPLHF
TGTGCCAGCAGTTCCAAATTGGAGGGGGCCGGATCACCCCTCCACTTT
>-|TRBV6-5|-|TRBJ2-2
CASSYSSQLNTGELFF
TGTGCCAGCAGTTACTCTTCCCAGCTGAACACCGGGGAGCTGTTTTTT
>TRBD1|TRBV5-6|-|TRBJ1-2
CASSLPEGAPVSGYTF
TGTGCCAGCAGCTTGCCGGAGGGGGCCCCAGTGAGTGGCTACACCTTC
>-|TRBV4-3|once|TRBJ2-5
CASSLQGGDGPQYF
TGCGCCAGCAGCCTTCAGGGGGGAGATGGACCCCAGTACTTC
>-|TRBV22-1|-|TRBJ2-1
CPGSEGGRRKNEQFF
TGTCCTGGGAGCGAGGGGGGCAGACGAAAAAATGAGCAGTTCTTC
>TRBD1|TRBV5-6|-|TRBJ2-7
CASTRTGDSYEQYF
TGTGCCAGCACCCGGACAGGGGACTCCTACGAGCAGTACTTC
>TRBD1|TRBV5-5|-|TRBJ2-2
CASRPDRTGELFF
TGTGCCAGCAGACCGGACAGGACCGGGGAGCTGTTTTTT
>-|TRBV18|few|TRBJ1-1
CASSPDNLNTEAFF
TGTGCCAGCTCACCTGACAATTTGAACACTGAAGCTTTCTTT
>-|TRBV10-3|-|TRBJ2-1
CAISEWELVTNEQFF
TGTGCCATCAGTGAGTGGGAGTTGGTGACGAATGAGCAGTTCTTC
>-|TRBV5-5|-|TRBJ2-7
CASSLSRLVLTDEQYF
TGTGCCAGCAGCTTGAGTCGGCTAGTCCTCACGGACGAGCAGTACTTC
>-|TRBV5-5|-|TRBJ2-1
CASSLPSRNEQFF
TGTGCCAGCAGCCTACCATCGCGCAATGAGCAGTTCTTC
>-|TRBV27|-|TRBJ1-1
CASSSGRGNTEAFF
TGTGCCAGCAGCTCGGGGAGGGGTAACACTGAAGCTTTCTTT
>-|TRBV7-2|-|TRBJ2-7
CASSPNFWGEQYF
TGTGCCAGCAGCCCAAACTTTTGGGGCGAGCAGTACTTC